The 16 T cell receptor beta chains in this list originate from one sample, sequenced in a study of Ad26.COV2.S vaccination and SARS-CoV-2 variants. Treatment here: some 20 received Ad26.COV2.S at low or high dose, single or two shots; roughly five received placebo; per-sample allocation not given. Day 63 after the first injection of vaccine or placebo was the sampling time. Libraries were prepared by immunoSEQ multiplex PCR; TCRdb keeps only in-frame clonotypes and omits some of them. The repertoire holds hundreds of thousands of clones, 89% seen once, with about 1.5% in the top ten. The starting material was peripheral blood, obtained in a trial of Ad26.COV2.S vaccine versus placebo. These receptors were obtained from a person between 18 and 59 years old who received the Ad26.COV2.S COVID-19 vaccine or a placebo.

DNA for the CDR3: TGTGCCAGCAGCATTTTAGGAGGGTTCCACCAAGAGACCCAGTACTTC. It yields the protein CASSILGGFHQETQYF. The chain links TRBV7-9 to TRBJ2-5, with D tentatively TRBD2 (6 bases). CDR3 length: 16 residues. Germline CDR1 is SEHNR and CDR2 is FQNEAQ (reference sequence). Trimming took off 5 bases at V and 0 bases at J, with 16 bases between the two ends.

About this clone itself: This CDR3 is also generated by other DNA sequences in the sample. The CDR3 coding sequence is TGTGCCAGCAGCCAAGGACAGGGGGGACAGCCCCAGCATTTT. This codes for CASSQGQGGQPQHF. This chain links TRBV3-1 (or the pseudogene TRBV3-2) with TRBJ1-5; TRBD1 agrees at 9 bases. Per the germline V gene, CDR1 is LGHDT and CDR2 is YNNKEL (reference sequence). The length of the CDR3 is 14 residues. Trimming took 1 base from V and 7 from J; bases not matched to a gene: 2.

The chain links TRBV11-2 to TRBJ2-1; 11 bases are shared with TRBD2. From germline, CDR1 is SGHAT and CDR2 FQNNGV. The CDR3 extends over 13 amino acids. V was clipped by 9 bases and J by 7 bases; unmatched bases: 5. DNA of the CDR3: TGTGCCAGTTTAGCGGGGGGGCGGAATGAGCAGTTCTTC. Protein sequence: CASLAGGRNEQFF.

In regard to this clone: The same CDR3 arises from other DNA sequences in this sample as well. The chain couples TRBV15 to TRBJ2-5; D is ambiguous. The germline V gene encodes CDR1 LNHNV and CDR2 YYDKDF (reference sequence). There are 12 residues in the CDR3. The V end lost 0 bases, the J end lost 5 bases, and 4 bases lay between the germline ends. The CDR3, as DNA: TGTGCCACCAGCAGAGACCGGGAGACCCAGTACTTC. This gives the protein CATSRDRETQYF.

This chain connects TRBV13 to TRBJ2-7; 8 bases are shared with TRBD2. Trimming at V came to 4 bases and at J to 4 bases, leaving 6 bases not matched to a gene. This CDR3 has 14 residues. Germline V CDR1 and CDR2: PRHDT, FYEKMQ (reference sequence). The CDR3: CASSSKRERYEQYF. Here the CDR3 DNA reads TGTGCCAGCAGCTCAAAGCGGGAGAGGTACGAGCAGTACTTC.

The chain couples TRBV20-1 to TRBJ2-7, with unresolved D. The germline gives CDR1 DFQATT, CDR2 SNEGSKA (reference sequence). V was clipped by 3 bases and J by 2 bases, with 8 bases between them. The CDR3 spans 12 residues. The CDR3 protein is CSASILTYEQYF. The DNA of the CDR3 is TGCAGTGCTAGTATACTTACCTACGAGCAGTACTTC.

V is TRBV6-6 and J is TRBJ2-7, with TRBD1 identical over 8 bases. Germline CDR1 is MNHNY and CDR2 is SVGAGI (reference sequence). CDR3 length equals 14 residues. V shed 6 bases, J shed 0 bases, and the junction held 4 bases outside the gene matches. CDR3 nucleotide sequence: TGTGCCAGCAGGTGGACAGGGAGCTCCTACGAGCAGTACTTC. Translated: CASRWTGSSYEQYF.

CDR3 region: CASSHLQLAGVTDTQYF. Written as DNA, the CDR3 is TGCGCCAGCAGTCACCTACAACTAGCGGGGGTCACAGATACGCAGTATTTT. This chain links TRBV23-1 with TRBJ2-3; 11 nucleotides line up with TRBD2. TRBV23-1 carries the ORF label, with uncertain function. The CDR3 is 17 amino acids. J was trimmed by 2 bases and V by 3 bases; bases with no gene match: 7.

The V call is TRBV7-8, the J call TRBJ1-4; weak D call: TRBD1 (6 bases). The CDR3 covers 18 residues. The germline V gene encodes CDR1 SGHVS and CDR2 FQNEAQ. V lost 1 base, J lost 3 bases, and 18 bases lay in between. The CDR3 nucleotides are TGTGCCAGCAGCTTAGGGGCAGGGGTCATTTTGGCTAATGAAAAACTGTTTTTT. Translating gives CASSLGAGVILANEKLFF.

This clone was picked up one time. This chain's CDR3 is CATSVGADQETQYF. The CDR3 nucleotides are TGTGCCACCAGTGTGGGGGCAGACCAAGAGACCCAGTACTTC. The rearrangement links TRBV24-1 to TRBJ2-5, with TRBD1 as a possible D gene (6 bases). From germline, CDR1 is KGHDR and CDR2 SFDVKD. V dropped 5 bases and J dropped 0 bases, with 9 bases sitting between them. This CDR3 comprises 14 residues.

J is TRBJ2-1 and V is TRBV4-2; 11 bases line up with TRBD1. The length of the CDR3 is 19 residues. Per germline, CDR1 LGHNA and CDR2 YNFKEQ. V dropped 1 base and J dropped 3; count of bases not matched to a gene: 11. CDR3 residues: CASSQGTGGMGSGYNEQFF. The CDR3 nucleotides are TGTGCCAGCAGCCAAGGGACAGGGGGCATGGGGTCGGGCTACAATGAGCAGTTCTTC.

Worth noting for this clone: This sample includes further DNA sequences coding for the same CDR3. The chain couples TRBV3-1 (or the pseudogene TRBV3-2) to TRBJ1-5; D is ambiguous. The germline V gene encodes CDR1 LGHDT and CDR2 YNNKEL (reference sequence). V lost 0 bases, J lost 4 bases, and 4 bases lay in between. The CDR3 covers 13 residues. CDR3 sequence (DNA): TGTGCCAGCAGCCAAGATGTGAATCAGCCCCAGCATTTT. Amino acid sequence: CASSQDVNQPQHF.

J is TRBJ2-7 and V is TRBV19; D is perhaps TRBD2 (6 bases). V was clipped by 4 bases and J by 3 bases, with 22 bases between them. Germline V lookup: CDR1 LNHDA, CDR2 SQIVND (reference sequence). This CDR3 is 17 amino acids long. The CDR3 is CASSKGPAGGLSYEQYF. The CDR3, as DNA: TGTGCCAGTAGTAAAGGCCCCGCAGGAGGGTTAAGCTACGAGCAGTACTTC.

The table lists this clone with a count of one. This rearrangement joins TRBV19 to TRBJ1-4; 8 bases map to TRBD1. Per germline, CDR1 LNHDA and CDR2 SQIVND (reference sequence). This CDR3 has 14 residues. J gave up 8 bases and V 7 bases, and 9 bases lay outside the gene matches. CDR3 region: CASNSGGLGEKLFF. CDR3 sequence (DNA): TGTGCCAGTAACTCAGGGGGCTTAGGAGAAAAACTGTTTTTT.

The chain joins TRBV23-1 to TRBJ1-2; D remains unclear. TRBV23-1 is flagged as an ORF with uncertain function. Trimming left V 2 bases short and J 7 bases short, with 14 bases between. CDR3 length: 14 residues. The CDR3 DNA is TGCGCCAGCAGTCAAAAAGGGTTAACGCGTGGCTACACCTTC. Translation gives CASSQKGLTRGYTF.

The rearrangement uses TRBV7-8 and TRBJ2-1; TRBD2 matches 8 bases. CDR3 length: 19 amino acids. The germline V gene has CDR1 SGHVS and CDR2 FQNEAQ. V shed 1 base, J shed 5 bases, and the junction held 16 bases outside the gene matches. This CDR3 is CASSLGPGRSRGGHNEQFF. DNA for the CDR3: TGTGCCAGCAGCTTAGGACCAGGGCGCTCCCGGGGGGGTCACAATGAGCAGTTCTTC.